The 5 T cell receptor beta chains presented below share a single source sample, sequenced in a study of T cells in Graves' hyperthyroidism and ophthalmopathy. Amplification yielded TCR beta CDR3 regions, with RNA transcripts as the source. HTBI primers were used for first-round RT-PCR of the TCR CDR3. One entry per CDR3 protein, called by TCRdb with MiXCR from the multiplex PCR reads. The sample lists roughly 380,000 distinct CDR3 sequences; 13% were seen once. Specimen: blood. The receptors stem from a man aged 25 to 40 with Graves' hyperthyroidism that later progressed to Graves' ophthalmopathy.

There are many counts of this clonotype. This rearrangement joins TRBV3-1 to TRBJ2-7; the D gene is possibly TRBD1 (6 bases). Trimming took 6 bases from V and 4 from J, leaving 16 bases between them. There are 14 residues in the CDR3. Germline CDR1 reads LGHDT; CDR2 reads YNNKEL (reference sequence). This CDR3 reads CASSASGQHYEQYF. As DNA, the CDR3 is TGTGCCAGCAGTGCTTCGGGACAACATTACGAGCAGTACTTC.

This chain links TRBV9 with TRBJ2-7; TRBD1 agrees at 8 bases. The CDR3 spans 15 residues. With 0 bases clipped from V and 3 bases from J, the junction kept 5 bases outside the gene matches. The germline V gene has CDR1 SGDLS and CDR2 YYNGEE. In nucleotides, the CDR3 is TGTGCCAGCAGCGTAGCCGGTGACAGGGGCTACGAGCAGTACTTC. Translated, it gives CASSVAGDRGYEQYF.

This clonotype was detected ten times or more. The V call is TRBV7-9, the J call TRBJ2-7; D is undetermined. Between the trimmed V and J ends, which lost 4 bases and 2 bases, there was a span of 15 bases. Germline V CDR1 and CDR2: SEHNR, FQNEAQ (reference sequence). The CDR3 is 15 amino acids. CDR3 in DNA: TGTGCCAGCAGCTCGTCCGGGTCACCTACCTACGAGCAGTACTTC. Amino acid sequence: CASSSSGSPTYEQYF.

This clonotype showed up just a few times. CDR3 DNA: TGCGCCAGCAGCTTGTATTCAGGACGAACTAATTCACCCCTCCACTTT. Protein sequence: CASSLYSGRTNSPLHF. V is TRBV5-1 and J is TRBJ1-6; D is unresolved. The CDR3 runs 16 residues. Per germline, CDR1 SGHRS and CDR2 YFSETQ. The ends were cut back, 1 base at V and 6 bases at J, with 14 bases in the middle.

With respect to this clonotype: A single base separates this from a much larger clone, so it may be a read error. The chain uses TRBV28 and TRBJ2-1; TRBD1 agrees at 10 bases. The germline CDR1 and CDR2 sequences are MDHEN and SYDVKM. The CDR3 runs 16 residues. The chain's CDR3 is CASSTQGQGKDNEQLF. The CDR3 region has the DNA TGTGCCAGCAGTACCCAGGGACAGGGGAAGGACAATGAGCAGCTCTTC. Together with reference TRBV28 and TRBJ2-1, the CDR3 gives the full variable domain: DVKVTQSSRYLVKRTGEKVFLECVQDMDHENMFWYRQDPGLGLRLIYFSYDVKMKEKGDIPEGYSVSREKKERFSLILESASTNQTSMYLCASSTQGQGKDNEQLFGPGTRLTVL.